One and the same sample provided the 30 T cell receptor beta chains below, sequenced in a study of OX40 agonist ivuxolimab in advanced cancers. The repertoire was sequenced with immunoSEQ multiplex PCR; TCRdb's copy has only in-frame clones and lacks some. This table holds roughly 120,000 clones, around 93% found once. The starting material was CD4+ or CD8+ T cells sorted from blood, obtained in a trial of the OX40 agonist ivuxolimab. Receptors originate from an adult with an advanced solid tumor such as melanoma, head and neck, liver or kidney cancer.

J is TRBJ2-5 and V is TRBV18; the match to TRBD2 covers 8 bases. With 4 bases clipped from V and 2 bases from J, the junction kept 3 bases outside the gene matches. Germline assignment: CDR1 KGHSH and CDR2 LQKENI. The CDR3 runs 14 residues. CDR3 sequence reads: CASSQGTRQETQYF. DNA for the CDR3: TGTGCCAGCTCACAGGGGACTAGACAAGAGACCCAGTACTTC.

The DNA of the CDR3 is TGTGCCAGCAGCTATAGTAGGGGGCGAGCCGGGGAGCTGTTTTTT. As protein: CASSYSRGRAGELFF. This chain uses TRBV7-9 with TRBJ2-2, with TRBD1 identical over 7 bases. This CDR3 has 15 residues. Germline V CDR1 and CDR2: SEHNR, FQNEAQ (reference sequence). The V gene end was trimmed by 4 bases and the J gene end by 6 bases; junction bases not matched to a gene: 8.

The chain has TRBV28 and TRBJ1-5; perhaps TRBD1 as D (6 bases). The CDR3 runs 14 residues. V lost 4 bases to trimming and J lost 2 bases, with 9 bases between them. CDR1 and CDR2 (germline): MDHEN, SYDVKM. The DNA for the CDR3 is TGTGCCAGCAGTTCGAACAGGGGCAATCAGCCCCAGCATTTT. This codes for CASSSNRGNQPQHF.

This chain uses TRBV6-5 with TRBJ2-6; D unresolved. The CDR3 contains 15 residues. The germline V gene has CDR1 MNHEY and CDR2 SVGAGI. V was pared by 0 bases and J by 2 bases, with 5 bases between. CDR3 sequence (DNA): TGTGCCAGCAGTTACTCCGCCGCTGGGGCCAACGTCCTGACTTTC. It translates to CASSYSAAGANVLTF.

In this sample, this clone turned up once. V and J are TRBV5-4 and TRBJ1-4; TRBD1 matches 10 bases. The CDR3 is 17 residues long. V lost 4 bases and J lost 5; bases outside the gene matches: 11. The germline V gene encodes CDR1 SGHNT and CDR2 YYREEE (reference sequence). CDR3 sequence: CASSLGQGITSNEKLFF. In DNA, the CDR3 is TGTGCCAGCAGCCTGGGACAGGGGATTACCTCAAATGAAAAACTGTTTTTT.

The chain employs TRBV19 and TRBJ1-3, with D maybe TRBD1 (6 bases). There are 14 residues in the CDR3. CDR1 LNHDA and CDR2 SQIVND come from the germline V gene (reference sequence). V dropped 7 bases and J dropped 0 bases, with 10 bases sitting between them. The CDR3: CASIARGSGNTIYF. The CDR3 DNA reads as TGTGCCAGTATCGCCAGGGGCTCTGGAAACACCATATATTTT.

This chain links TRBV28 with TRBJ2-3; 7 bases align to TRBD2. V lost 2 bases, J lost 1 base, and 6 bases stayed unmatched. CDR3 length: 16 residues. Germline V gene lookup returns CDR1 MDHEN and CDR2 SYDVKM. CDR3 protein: CASSLAASGRTDTQYF. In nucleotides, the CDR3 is TGTGCCAGCAGTTTAGCGGCTAGCGGACGCACAGATACGCAGTATTTT. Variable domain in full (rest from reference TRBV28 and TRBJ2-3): DVKVTQSSRYLVKRTGEKVFLECVQDMDHENMFWYRQDPGLGLRLIYFSYDVKMKEKGDIPEGYSVSREKKERFSLILESASTNQTSMYLCASSLAASGRTDTQYFGPGTRLTVL.

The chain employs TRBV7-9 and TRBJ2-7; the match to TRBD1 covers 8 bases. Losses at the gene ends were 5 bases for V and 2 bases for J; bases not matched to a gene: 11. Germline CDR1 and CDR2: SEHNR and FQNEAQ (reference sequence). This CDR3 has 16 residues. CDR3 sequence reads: CASSPSGQVTTYEQYF. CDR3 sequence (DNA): TGTGCCAGCAGCCCCTCGGGACAGGTCACCACCTACGAGCAGTACTTC. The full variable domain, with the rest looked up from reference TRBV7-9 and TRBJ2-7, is DTGVSQNPRHKITKRGQNVTFRCDPISEHNRLYWYRQTLGQGPEFLTYFQNEAQLEKSRLLSDRFSAERPKGSFSTLEIQRTEQGDSAMYLCASSPSGQVTTYEQYFGPGTRLTVT.

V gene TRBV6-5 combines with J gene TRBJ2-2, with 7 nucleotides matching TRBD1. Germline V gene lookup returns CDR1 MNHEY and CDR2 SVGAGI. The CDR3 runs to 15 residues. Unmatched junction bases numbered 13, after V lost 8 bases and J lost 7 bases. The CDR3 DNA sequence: TGTGCCAGCCGCCTAGGGACAGCATACAACGGGGAGCTGTTTTTT. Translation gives CASRLGTAYNGELFF.

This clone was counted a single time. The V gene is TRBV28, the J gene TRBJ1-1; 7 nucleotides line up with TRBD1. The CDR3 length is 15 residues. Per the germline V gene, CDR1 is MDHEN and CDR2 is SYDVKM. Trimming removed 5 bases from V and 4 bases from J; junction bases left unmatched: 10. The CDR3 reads CASSKEGAGGTEAFF. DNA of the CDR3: TGTGCCAGCAGTAAGGAGGGGGCGGGTGGCACTGAAGCTTTCTTT.

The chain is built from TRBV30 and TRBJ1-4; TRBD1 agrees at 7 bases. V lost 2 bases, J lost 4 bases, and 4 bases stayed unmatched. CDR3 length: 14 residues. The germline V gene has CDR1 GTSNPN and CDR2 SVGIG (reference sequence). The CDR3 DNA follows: TGTGCCTGGAGTCGGGACAGTAGTAATGAAAAACTGTTTTTT. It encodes CAWSRDSSNEKLFF.

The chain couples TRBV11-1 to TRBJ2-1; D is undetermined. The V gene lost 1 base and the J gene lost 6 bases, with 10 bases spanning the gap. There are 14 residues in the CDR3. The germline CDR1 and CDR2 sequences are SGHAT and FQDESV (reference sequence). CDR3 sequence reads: CASSLVGNSNEQFF. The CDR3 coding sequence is TGTGCCAGCAGCTTAGTAGGCAACAGCAATGAGCAGTTCTTC.

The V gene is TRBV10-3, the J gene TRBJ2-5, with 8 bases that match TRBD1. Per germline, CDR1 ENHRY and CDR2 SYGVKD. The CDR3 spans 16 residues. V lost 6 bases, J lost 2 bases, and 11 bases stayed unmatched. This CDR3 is CAIRPGTRTGQETQYF. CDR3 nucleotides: TGTGCCATCAGGCCGGGGACTCGGACAGGGCAAGAGACCCAGTACTTC.

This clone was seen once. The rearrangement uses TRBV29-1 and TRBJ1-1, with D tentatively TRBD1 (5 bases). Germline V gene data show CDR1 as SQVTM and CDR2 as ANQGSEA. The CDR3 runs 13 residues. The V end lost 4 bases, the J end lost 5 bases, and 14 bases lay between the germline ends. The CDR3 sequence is CSVGWGGWTEAFF. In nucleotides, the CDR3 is TGCAGCGTTGGTTGGGGCGGCTGGACTGAAGCTTTCTTT. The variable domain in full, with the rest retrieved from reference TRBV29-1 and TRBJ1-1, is SAVISQKPSRDICQRGTSLTIQCQVDSQVTMMFWYRQQPGQSLTLIATANQGSEATYESGFVIDKFPISRPNLTFSTLTVSNMSPEDSSIYLCSVGWGGWTEAFFGQGTRLTVV.

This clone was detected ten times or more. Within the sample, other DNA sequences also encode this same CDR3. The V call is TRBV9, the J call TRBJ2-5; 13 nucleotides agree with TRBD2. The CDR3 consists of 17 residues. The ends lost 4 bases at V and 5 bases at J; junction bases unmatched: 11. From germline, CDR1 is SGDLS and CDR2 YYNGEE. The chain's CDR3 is CASSPGQLAGGGETQYF. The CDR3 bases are TGTGCCAGCAGCCCAGGCCAACTAGCGGGAGGGGGGGAGACCCAGTACTTC.

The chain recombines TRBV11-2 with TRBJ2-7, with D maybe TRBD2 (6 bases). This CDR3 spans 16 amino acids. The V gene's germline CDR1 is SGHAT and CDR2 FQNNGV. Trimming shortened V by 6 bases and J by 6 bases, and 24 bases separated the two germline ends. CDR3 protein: CASRPPPPFGTFEQYF. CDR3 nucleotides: TGTGCCAGCAGACCACCTCCCCCGTTCGGGACTTTCGAGCAGTACTTC.

CDR3 loop: CASRLVSTGARGRNTIYF. The CDR3 nucleotides are TGTGCAAGTCGCTTAGTATCGACCGGGGCCCGTGGTCGAAACACCATATATTTT. This chain uses TRBV12-2 with TRBJ1-3. TRBV12-2 is an annotated pseudogene. The CDR3 has 18 amino acids.

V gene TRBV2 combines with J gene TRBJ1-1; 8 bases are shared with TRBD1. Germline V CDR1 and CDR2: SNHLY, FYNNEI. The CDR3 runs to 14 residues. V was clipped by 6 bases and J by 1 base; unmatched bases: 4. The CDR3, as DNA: TGTGCCAGCAGCCGACAGGGGCAGAACACTGAAGCTTTCTTT. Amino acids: CASSRQGQNTEAFF.

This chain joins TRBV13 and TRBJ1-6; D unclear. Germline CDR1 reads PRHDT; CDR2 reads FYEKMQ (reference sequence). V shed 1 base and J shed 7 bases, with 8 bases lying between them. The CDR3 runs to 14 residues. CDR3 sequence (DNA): TGTGCCAGCAGCTTAGAGGCGGGAAATTCACCCCTCCACTTT. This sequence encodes CASSLEAGNSPLHF.

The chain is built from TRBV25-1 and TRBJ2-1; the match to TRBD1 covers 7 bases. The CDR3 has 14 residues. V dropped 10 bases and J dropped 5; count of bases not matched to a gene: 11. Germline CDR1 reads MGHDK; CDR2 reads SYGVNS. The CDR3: CATSPRDSNNEQFF. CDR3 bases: TGTGCCACCTCCCCCCGGGACAGTAACAATGAGCAGTTCTTC.

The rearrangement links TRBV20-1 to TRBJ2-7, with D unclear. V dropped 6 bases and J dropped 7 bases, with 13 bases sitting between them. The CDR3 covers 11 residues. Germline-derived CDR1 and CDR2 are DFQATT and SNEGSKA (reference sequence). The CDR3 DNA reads TGCAGTGCAAGTGAAGGTTTTGAGCAGTACTTC. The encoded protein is CSASEGFEQYF.

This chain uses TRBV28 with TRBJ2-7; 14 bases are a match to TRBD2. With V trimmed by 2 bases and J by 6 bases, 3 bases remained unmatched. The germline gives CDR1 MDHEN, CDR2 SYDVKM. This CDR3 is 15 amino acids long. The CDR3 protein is CASSLRGLAGAEQYF. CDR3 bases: TGTGCCAGCAGTTTACGGGGACTAGCGGGAGCCGAGCAGTACTTC.

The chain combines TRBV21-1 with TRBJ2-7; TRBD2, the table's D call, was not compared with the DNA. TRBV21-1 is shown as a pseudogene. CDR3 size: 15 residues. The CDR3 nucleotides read TGTGCCAGCAAAAGTAAGCGGGAGCCGCCCTACGAGCAGTACTTC. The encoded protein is CASKSKREPPYEQYF.

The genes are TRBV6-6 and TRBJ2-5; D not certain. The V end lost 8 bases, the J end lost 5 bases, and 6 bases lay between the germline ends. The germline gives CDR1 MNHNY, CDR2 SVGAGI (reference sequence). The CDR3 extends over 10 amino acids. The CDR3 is CASGRETQYF. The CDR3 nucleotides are TGTGCCAGCGGCCGGGAGACCCAGTACTTC.

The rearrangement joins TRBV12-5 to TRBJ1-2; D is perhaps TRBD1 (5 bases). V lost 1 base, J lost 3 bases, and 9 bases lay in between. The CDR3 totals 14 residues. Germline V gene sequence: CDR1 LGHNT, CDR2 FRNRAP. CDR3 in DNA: TGTGCTAGTGGTTTGGATGGAGGGGACTATGGCTACACCTTC. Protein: CASGLDGGDYGYTF.

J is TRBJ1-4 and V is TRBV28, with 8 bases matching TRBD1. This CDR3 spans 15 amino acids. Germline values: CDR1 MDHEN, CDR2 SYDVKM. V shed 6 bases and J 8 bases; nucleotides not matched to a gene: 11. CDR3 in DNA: TGTGCCAGCAGCGCGGGTAGGACAGGGTACGAAAAACTGTTTTTT. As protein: CASSAGRTGYEKLFF.

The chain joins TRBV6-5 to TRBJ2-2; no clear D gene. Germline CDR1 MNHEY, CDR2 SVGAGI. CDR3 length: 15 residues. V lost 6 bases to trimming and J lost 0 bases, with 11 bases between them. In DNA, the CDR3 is TGTGCCAGCAGGGCCGCCGTCGCGAACACCGGGGAGCTGTTTTTT. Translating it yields CASRAAVANTGELFF.

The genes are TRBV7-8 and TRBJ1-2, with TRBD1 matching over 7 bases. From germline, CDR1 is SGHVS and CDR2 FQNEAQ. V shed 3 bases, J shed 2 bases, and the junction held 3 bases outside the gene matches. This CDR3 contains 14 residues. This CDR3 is CASSLGQLNYGYTF. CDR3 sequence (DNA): TGTGCCAGCAGCTTGGGACAGTTGAACTATGGCTACACCTTC.

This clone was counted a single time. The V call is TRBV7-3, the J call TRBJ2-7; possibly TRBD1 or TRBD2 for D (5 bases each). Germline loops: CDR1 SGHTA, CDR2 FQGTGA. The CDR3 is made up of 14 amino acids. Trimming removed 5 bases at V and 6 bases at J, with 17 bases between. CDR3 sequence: CASSPGAGTSEQYF. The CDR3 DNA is TGTGCCAGCAGCCCTGGGGCAGGGACCTCCGAGCAGTACTTC.

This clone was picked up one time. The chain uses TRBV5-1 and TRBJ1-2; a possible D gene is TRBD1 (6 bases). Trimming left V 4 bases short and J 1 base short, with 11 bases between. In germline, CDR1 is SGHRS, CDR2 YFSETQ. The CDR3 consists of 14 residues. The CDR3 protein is CASSMDRSNYGYTF. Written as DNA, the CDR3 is TGCGCCAGCAGCATGGACAGAAGTAACTATGGCTACACCTTC.